The 19 T cell receptor beta chains reported below all come from one sample, sequenced in a study of blood T cell repertoires in COVID-19. TCRdb's table, derived via immunoSEQ multiplex PCR, lists solely in-frame clones and lacks some. The sample yields around 100,000 clones, roughly 90% seen once. The sequenced sample was peripheral blood. Receptors were obtained from a man aged 80 or over with acute or convalescent COVID-19.

The gene calls are TRBV13 and TRBJ1-2; 7 positions agree with TRBD1. This CDR3 region has 17 residues. From germline, CDR1 is PRHDT and CDR2 FYEKMQ (reference sequence). The V segment lost 5 bases and the J segment 5 bases; nucleotides outside the gene matches: 17. The CDR3 DNA reads as TGTGCCAGCAGCGTTAGGCGACAGGGAACGGCGGGGTATGGCTACACCTTC. Amino acid sequence: CASSVRRQGTAGYGYTF.

The chain carries TRBV21-1 and TRBJ1-3; the DNA was not used to check the table's D call, TRBD1. TRBV21-1 is a recognized pseudogene. The CDR3 is made up of 18 amino acids. The CDR3 DNA sequence: TGTGCCAGCAGCAAAGTAGGGGTGCTCATCAGCTCTGGAAACACCATATATTTT. This translates into CASSKVGVLISSGNTIYF.

V gene TRBV5-6 combines with J gene TRBJ1-2, with a weak D call TRBD1 (6 bases). Deletions cut 3 bases from V and 7 bases from J, with 16 bases between. The length of the CDR3 is 14 residues. Germline assignment: CDR1 SGHDT and CDR2 YYEEEE. The CDR3 protein is CASSSRTELSGYTF. In nucleotides, the CDR3 is TGTGCCAGCAGCTCTCGGACAGAGCTAAGTGGCTACACCTTC.

The chain uses TRBV4-3 and TRBJ2-5; TRBD2 matches at 11 bases. J lost 5 bases, V lost 0 bases, and 5 bases had no gene match. The length of the CDR3 is 16 residues. The germline V gene encodes CDR1 LGHNA and CDR2 YSLEER. CDR3 bases: TGCGCCAGCAGCCAAGAAGGACTAGCGGGTGCGGAGACCCAGTACTTC. This translates into CASSQEGLAGAETQYF.

The rearrangement links TRBV27 to TRBJ1-4; D is perhaps TRBD1 (5 bases). Per germline, CDR1 MNHEY and CDR2 SMNVEV (reference sequence). V shed 4 bases and J shed 7 bases, with 19 bases lying between them. The CDR3 extends over 16 amino acids. The CDR3 sequence: CASSSRDRSPREKLFF. CDR3 coding DNA: TGTGCCAGCAGTTCACGTGACAGATCCCCGCGTGAAAAACTGTTTTTT.

The V call is TRBV29-1, the J call TRBJ1-2, with D possibly matching TRBD1 (6 bases). The CDR3 is made up of 14 amino acids. CDR1 is SQVTM and CDR2 is ANQGSEA in the germline V gene. V lost 7 bases to trimming and J lost 0 bases, with 15 bases between them. For the CDR3, the DNA is TGCAGCGCCCCGGACAGTTTAGCTAACTATGGCTACACCTTC. Translated, it gives CSAPDSLANYGYTF.

The CDR3 loop reads CASRNWGRGSYNEQFF. CDR3 sequence (DNA): TGTGCCAGTAGAAACTGGGGACGGGGGTCCTACAATGAGCAGTTCTTC. V and J are TRBV19 and TRBJ2-1; maybe TRBD2 (6 bases). Trimming pared 6 bases from V and 1 base from J, leaving 16 bases between. Germline CDR1 LNHDA, CDR2 SQIVND (reference sequence). The CDR3 totals 16 residues.

The chain employs TRBV5-1 and TRBJ2-1; 10 bases align to TRBD2. The CDR3 spans 16 residues. CDR1 and CDR2 from the germline V gene are SGHRS and YFSETQ. With 0 bases clipped from V and 2 bases from J, the junction kept 2 bases outside the gene matches. The CDR3: CASSLELAGPYNEQFF. The CDR3 DNA follows: TGCGCCAGCAGCTTGGAACTAGCGGGGCCCTACAATGAGCAGTTCTTC.

The chain recombines TRBV7-8 with TRBJ1-5, with a weak D call TRBD1 (6 bases). The germline V gene encodes CDR1 SGHVS and CDR2 FQNEAQ. Trimming left V 2 bases short and J 2 bases short, with 10 bases between. The CDR3 runs to 15 residues. The CDR3 here is CASSLQGRGNQPQHF. CDR3 DNA: TGTGCCAGCAGCTTACAGGGGAGAGGCAATCAGCCCCAGCATTTT.

The chain employs TRBV5-4 and TRBJ2-1, with 9 positions matching TRBD1. Germline V gene sequence: CDR1 SGHNT, CDR2 YYREEE (reference sequence). V dropped 4 bases and J dropped 6; count of bases not matched to a gene: 11. This CDR3 is built from 16 residues. The CDR3 nucleotides are TGTGCCAGCAGCATACCGGGACAGGGAGGACCCAATGAGCAGTTCTTC. Translation gives CASSIPGQGGPNEQFF.

The gene calls are TRBV19 and TRBJ2-3; D is perhaps TRBD2 (5 bases). Trimming stripped 5 bases from V and 0 bases from J, with 15 bases between. Looked up from germline, CDR1 is LNHDA and CDR2 is SQIVND (reference sequence). The CDR3 consists of 16 residues. The CDR3 loop is CASSPRGEASTDTQYF. As DNA, the CDR3 is TGTGCCAGTAGTCCCCGGGGAGAAGCGAGCACAGATACGCAGTATTTT.

This clone was seen only once. This CDR3 is also generated by other DNA sequences in the sample. The chain links TRBV9 to TRBJ2-3, with 9 positions matching TRBD1. Germline V gene lookup returns CDR1 SGDLS and CDR2 YYNGEE. This CDR3 has 15 residues. V shed 2 bases, J shed 1 base, and the junction held 2 bases outside the gene matches. The CDR3 DNA reads as TGTGCCAGCAGCGTTAGACAGGGGGGCACAGATACGCAGTATTTT. Protein product: CASSVRQGGTDTQYF.

The J gene is TRBJ2-2, the V gene TRBV5-4; 8 bases are shared with TRBD1. Germline V CDR1 and CDR2: SGHNT, YYREEE (reference sequence). V gave up 7 bases and J gave up 1 base; unmatched junction bases: 15. This CDR3 contains 18 residues. In nucleotides, the CDR3 is TGTGCCAGCTCTCTTTCGGCAAGACAGGGGTTGAACACCGGGGAGCTGTTTTTT. The encoded protein is CASSLSARQGLNTGELFF.

J is TRBJ2-7 and V is TRBV5-1; 11 bases are shared with TRBD2. The CDR3 sequence is 14 residues long. Trimming took 0 bases from V and 7 from J; bases not matched to a gene: 3. In germline, CDR1 is SGHRS, CDR2 YFSETQ. CDR3 bases: TGCGCCAGCAGCTTGGAGCTAGCGGGAGGTGAGCAGTACTTC. Translated, it gives CASSLELAGGEQYF.

There are a few counts of this clone. The genes are TRBV19 and TRBJ2-3, with TRBD2 matching 10 bases. CDR3 length: 15 amino acids. From germline, CDR1 is LNHDA and CDR2 SQIVND (reference sequence). Trimming cost V 5 bases and J 5 bases; bases outside gene matches: 7. Here the CDR3 DNA reads TGTGCCAGTAGTTACCTAGCGGGAGAGATAGATACGCAGTATTTT. As protein: CASSYLAGEIDTQYF.

The chain links TRBV15 to TRBJ2-1; maybe TRBD1 (6 bases). Trimming pared 6 bases from V and 7 bases from J, leaving 19 bases between. CDR1 is LNHNV and CDR2 is YYDKDF in the germline V gene (reference sequence). The CDR3 length is 15 residues. The CDR3 bases are TGTGCCACCAGTAGGCCCGGCCAGGGGAAGAATGAGCAGTTCTTC. It specifies CATSRPGQGKNEQFF.

V and J are TRBV3-1 (or the pseudogene TRBV3-2) and TRBJ1-2, with TRBD1 matching over 8 bases. CDR3 length: 14 residues. The germline CDR1 and CDR2 sequences are LGHDT and YNNKEL (reference sequence). V shed 3 bases and J 3 bases; nucleotides not matched to a gene: 3. The CDR3 reads CASSQGQAYYGYTF. The DNA for the CDR3 is TGTGCCAGCAGCCAGGGACAGGCCTACTATGGCTACACCTTC.

The chain is built from TRBV5-1 and TRBJ2-3; 11 bases align to TRBD2. Trimming at V came to 0 bases and at J to 1 base, leaving 13 bases not matched to a gene. Germline CDR1 and CDR2: SGHRS and YFSETQ. CDR3 length: 20 residues. CDR3 coding DNA: TGCGCCAGCAGCTTGGGTTTGAAACTAGCGGGAGCTCCGGGCACAGATACGCAGTATTTT. The encoded protein is CASSLGLKLAGAPGTDTQYF.

The gene calls are TRBV10-3 and TRBJ2-2; TRBD1 matches at 10 bases. Germline CDR1 reads ENHRY; CDR2 reads SYGVKD. The CDR3 has 14 residues. Unmatched junction bases numbered 5, after V lost 6 bases and J lost 7 bases. The CDR3 DNA follows: TGTGCCATCAGACCGGGACAGGGGCTCGGGGAGCTGTTTTTT. It encodes CAIRPGQGLGELFF.